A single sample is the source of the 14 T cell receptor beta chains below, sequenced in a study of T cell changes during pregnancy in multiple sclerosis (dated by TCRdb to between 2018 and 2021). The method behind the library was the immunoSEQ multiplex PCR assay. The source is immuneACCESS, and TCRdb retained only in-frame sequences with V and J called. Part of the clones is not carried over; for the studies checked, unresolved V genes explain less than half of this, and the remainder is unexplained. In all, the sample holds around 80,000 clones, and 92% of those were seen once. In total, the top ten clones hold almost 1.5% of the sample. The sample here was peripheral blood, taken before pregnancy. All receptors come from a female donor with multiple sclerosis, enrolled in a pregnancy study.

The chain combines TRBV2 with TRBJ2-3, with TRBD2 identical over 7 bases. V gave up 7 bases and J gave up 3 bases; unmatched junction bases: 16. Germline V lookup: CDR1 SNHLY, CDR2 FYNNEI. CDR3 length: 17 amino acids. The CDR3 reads CASTGQRDGRFTDTQYF. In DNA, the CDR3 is TGTGCCAGCACGGGTCAGCGGGACGGGCGGTTTACAGATACGCAGTATTTT.

Written as DNA, the CDR3 is TGTGCCAGCAGTTTCACGGGAAACTGGGATGGGTATGGCTACACCTTC. The encoded protein is CASSFTGNWDGYGYTF. This chain joins TRBV27 and TRBJ1-2; no reliable D call. Germline V gives CDR1 MNHEY, CDR2 SMNVEV (reference sequence). CDR3 length: 16 residues. V lost 3 bases, J lost 5 bases, and 19 bases lay in between.

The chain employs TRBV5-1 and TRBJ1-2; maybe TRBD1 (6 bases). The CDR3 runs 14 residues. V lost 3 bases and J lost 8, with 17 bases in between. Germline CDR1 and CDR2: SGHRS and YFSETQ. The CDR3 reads CASSSQGPPWGYTF. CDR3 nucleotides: TGCGCCAGCAGCTCTCAGGGGCCCCCCTGGGGCTACACCTTC.

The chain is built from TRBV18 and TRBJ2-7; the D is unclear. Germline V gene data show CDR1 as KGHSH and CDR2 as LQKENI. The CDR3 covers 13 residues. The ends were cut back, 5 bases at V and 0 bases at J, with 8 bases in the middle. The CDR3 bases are TGTGCCAGCTCAGGGCAGTTCTCCTACGAGCAGTACTTC. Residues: CASSGQFSYEQYF.

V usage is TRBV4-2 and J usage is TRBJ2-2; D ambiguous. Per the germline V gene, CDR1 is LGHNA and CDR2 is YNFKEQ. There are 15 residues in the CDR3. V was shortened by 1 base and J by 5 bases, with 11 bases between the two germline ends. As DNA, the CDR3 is TGTGCCAGCAGCCAAGCGCCGGTAAAGACCGGGGAGCTGTTTTTT. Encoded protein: CASSQAPVKTGELFF.

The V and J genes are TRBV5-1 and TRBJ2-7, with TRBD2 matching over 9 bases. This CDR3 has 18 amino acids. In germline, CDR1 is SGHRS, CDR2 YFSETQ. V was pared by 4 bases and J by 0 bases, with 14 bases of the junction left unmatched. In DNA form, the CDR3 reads TGCGCCAGCAGCCCGATAAGCGGGGGGTCCTCGAGCTCCTACGAGCAGTACTTC. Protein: CASSPISGGSSSSYEQYF.

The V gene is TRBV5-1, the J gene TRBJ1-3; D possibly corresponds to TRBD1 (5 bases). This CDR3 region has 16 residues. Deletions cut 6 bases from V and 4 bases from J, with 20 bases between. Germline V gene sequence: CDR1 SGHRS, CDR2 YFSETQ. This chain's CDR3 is CASTRGDPAAGNTIYF. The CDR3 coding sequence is TGCGCCAGCACCCGGGGGGACCCCGCGGCCGGAAACACCATATATTTT.

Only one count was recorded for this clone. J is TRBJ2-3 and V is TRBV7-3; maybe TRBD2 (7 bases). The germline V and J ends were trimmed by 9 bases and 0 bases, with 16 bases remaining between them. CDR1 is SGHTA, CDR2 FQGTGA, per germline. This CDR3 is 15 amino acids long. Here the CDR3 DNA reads TGTGCCAGTGGAGAACGGGGGGCAAGCACAGATACGCAGTATTTT. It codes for CASGERGASTDTQYF. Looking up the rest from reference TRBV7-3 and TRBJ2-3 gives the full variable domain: GAGVSQTPSNKVTEKGKYVELRCDPISGHTALYWYRQSLGQGPEFLIYFQGTGAADDSGLPNDRFFAVRPEGSVSTLKIQRTERGDSAVYLCASGERGASTDTQYFGPGTRLTVL.

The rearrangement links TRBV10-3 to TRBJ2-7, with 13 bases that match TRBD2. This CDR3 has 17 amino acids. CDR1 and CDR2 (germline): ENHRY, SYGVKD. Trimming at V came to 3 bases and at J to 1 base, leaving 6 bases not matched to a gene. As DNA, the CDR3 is TGTGCCATCAGTGATGAGAGGGGACTAGCGGGGTCCTACGAGCAGTACTTC. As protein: CAISDERGLAGSYEQYF.

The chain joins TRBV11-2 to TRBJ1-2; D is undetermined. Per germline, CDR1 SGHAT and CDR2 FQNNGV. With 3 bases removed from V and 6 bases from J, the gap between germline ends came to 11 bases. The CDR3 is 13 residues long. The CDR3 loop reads CASSFSTEDGYTF. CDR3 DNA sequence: TGTGCCAGCAGCTTTTCGACCGAGGATGGCTACACCTTC.

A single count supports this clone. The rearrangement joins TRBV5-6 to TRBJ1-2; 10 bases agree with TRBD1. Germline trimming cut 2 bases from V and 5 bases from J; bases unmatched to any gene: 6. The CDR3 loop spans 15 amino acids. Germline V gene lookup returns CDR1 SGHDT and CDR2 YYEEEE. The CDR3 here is CASSLPGQGLYGYTF. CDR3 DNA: TGTGCCAGCAGCTTACCGGGACAGGGGTTGTATGGCTACACCTTC.

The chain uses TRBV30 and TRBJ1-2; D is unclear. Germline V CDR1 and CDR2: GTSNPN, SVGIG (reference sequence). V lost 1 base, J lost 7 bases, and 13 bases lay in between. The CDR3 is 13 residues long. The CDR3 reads CAWSGPPGSGYTF. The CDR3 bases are TGTGCCTGGAGTGGTCCGCCAGGATCTGGCTACACCTTC. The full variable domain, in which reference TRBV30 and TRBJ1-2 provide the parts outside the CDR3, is SQTIHQWPATLVQPVGSPLSLECTVEGTSNPNLYWYRQAAGRGLQLLFYSVGIGQISSEVPQNLSASRPQDRQFILSSKKLLLSDSGFYLCAWSGPPGSGYTFGSGTRLTVV.

The DNA of the CDR3 is TGTGCCAGCAGCGTAGGGGGGCGCGGTGGAAACACCATATATTTT. This sequence encodes CASSVGGRGGNTIYF. The chain joins TRBV9 to TRBJ1-3, with a tentative D call TRBD1 (6 bases). Germline lookup yields CDR1 SGDLS and CDR2 YYNGEE. Between the trimmed V and J ends, which lost 0 bases and 3 bases, there was a span of 10 bases. The CDR3 consists of 15 residues. The full variable domain, its missing parts supplied by reference TRBV9 and TRBJ1-3, is DSGVTQTPKHLITATGQRVTLRCSPRSGDLSVYWYQQSLDQGLQFLIQYYNGEERAKGNILERFSAQQFPDLHSELNLSSLELGDSALYFCASSVGGRGGNTIYFGEGSWLTVV.

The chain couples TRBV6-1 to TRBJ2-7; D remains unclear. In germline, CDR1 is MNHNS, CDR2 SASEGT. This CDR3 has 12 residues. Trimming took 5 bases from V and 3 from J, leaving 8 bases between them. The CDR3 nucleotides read TGTGCCAGCAGTCCGACTGGCTACGAGCAGTACTTC. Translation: CASSPTGYEQYF.